The 13 T cell receptor beta chains reported below all come from one sample, sequenced in a study of blood T cell repertoires in COVID-19. TCRdb's table, derived via immunoSEQ multiplex PCR, lists solely in-frame clones and lacks some. The sample lists 65,000 to 95,000 clones, roughly 89% seen once, with under 9.5% in the top ten. The specimen sequenced was peripheral blood. These receptors were taken from a man aged 25 to 45 with acute or convalescent COVID-19.

The chain links TRBV7-6 to TRBJ2-7; D might be TRBD1 (5 bases). The CDR3 extends over 13 amino acids. The germline gives CDR1 SGHVS, CDR2 FNYEAQ. With 1 base removed from V and 6 bases from J, the gap between germline ends came to 10 bases. The CDR3 DNA reads TGTGCCAGCAGCTTAGGGCAGGGTGCCGAGCAGTACTTC. This translates into CASSLGQGAEQYF.

This clone has more than one count but fewer than ten. The chain has TRBV5-6 and TRBJ1-4; 8 positions match TRBD1. The CDR3 is 16 residues long. CDR1 and CDR2 (germline): SGHDT, YYEEEE. Trimming at V came to 2 bases and at J to 8 bases, leaving 11 bases not matched to a gene. This CDR3 is CASSFKTGAGGEKLFF. For the CDR3, the DNA is TGTGCCAGCAGCTTTAAGACAGGGGCCGGAGGAGAAAAACTGTTTTTT.

The chain couples TRBV11-2 to TRBJ2-1; 7 nucleotides match TRBD1. This CDR3 spans 13 amino acids. Germline CDR1 SGHAT, CDR2 FQNNGV. After removal of 6 bases from V and 7 bases from J, the junction contained 6 bases not matched to a gene. The CDR3 reads CASSRDRHNEQFF. The CDR3 region has the DNA TGTGCCAGCAGTCGGGACAGACATAATGAGCAGTTCTTC.

This clone was seen a few times. This rearrangement joins TRBV2 to TRBJ1-5; possible D gene TRBD1, 6 bases. This CDR3 region has 15 residues. The germline CDR1 and CDR2 sequences are SNHLY and FYNNEI. Trimming removed 4 bases from V and 3 bases from J, with 13 bases in between. The CDR3 nucleotides are TGTGCCAGCAGTGGGGACACCACTACCAATCAGCCCCAGCATTTT. Its protein product is CASSGDTTTNQPQHF.

The rearrangement links TRBV2 to TRBJ2-2; D is perhaps TRBD1 (6 bases). CDR1 and CDR2 (germline): SNHLY, FYNNEI. Trimming cost V 6 bases and J 6 bases, with 14 bases left between them. This CDR3 has 14 amino acids. In nucleotides, the CDR3 is TGTGCCAGCAGAGTTTCAGGGGCGGCCGGGGAGCTGTTTTTT. It encodes CASRVSGAAGELFF.

This chain uses TRBV7-4 with TRBJ1-5, with a weak D call TRBD1 (5 bases). The CDR3 is made up of 14 amino acids. CDR1 SGHVT and CDR2 SQSDAQ come from the germline V gene. Deletions cut 5 bases from V and 1 base from J, with 9 bases between. CDR3: CASSERGSNQPQHF. The CDR3 DNA follows: TGTGCCAGCAGCGAAAGGGGCAGCAATCAGCCCCAGCATTTT.

The V gene is TRBV28, the J gene TRBJ1-5, with 10 bases fitting TRBD1. With 4 bases clipped from V and 8 bases from J, the junction kept 8 bases outside the gene matches. Germline V gene lookup returns CDR1 MDHEN and CDR2 SYDVKM. The CDR3 contains 15 residues. This CDR3 reads CASSSRTGGRKPQHF. The CDR3 DNA reads TGTGCCAGCAGTTCAAGGACAGGGGGGAGGAAGCCCCAGCATTTT.

This sequence joins TRBV6-5 and TRBJ2-1; 10 bases are shared with TRBD2. The CDR3 is 13 amino acids. V lost 10 bases to trimming and J lost 7 bases; unmatched junction nucleotides: 7. Germline V gene data show CDR1 as MNHEY and CDR2 as SVGAGI. DNA of the CDR3: TGTGCCACCCTAGCGGGAGAATTGAATGAGCAGTTCTTC. Its translation is CATLAGELNEQFF.

V usage is TRBV7-2 and J usage is TRBJ2-1; tentatively, D is TRBD1 (6 bases). Germline V gives CDR1 SGHTA, CDR2 FQGNSA. V gave up 5 bases and J gave up 3 bases, with 14 bases separating them. The length of the CDR3 is 15 residues. The DNA for the CDR3 is TGTGCCAGCAGCCTTAGACAGGCGTACTACAATGAGCAGTTCTTC. Amino acids: CASSLRQAYYNEQFF.

The rearrangement uses TRBV5-1 and TRBJ2-7; 13 bases fit TRBD2. V shed 2 bases and J 1 base; nucleotides not matched to a gene: 6. Looked up from germline, CDR1 is SGHRS and CDR2 is YFSETQ. This CDR3 region has 17 residues. DNA of the CDR3: TGCGCCAGCAGCTTTGGACTAGCGGGAGCCTTGTCCTACGAGCAGTACTTC. Its protein product is CASSFGLAGALSYEQYF.

This clone has just one count. The gene calls are TRBV7-3 and TRBJ2-2; 8 positions match TRBD2. This CDR3 has 17 residues. Per the germline V gene, CDR1 is SGHTA and CDR2 is FQGTGA. Trimming removed 5 bases from V and 5 bases from J; junction bases left unmatched: 13. CDR3 in DNA: TGTGCCAGCAGCCCGGTCGGGGGGGAGGGCCGGACCGGGGAGCTGTTTTTT. Protein: CASSPVGGEGRTGELFF.

The chain is built from TRBV7-9 and TRBJ2-7, with D possibly matching TRBD1 (6 bases). The CDR3 contains 14 residues. V gave up 5 bases and J gave up 2 bases, with 13 bases separating them. CDR1 and CDR2 from the germline V gene are SEHNR and FQNEAQ (reference sequence). CDR3 in amino acids: CASSVKQGPYEQYF. In nucleotides, the CDR3 is TGTGCCAGCAGCGTCAAACAGGGACCCTACGAGCAGTACTTC.

This chain links TRBV7-2 with TRBJ2-2; D may be TRBD2 (5 bases). CDR3 length: 15 residues. V shed 5 bases and J shed 0 bases, with 10 bases lying between them. The germline V gene encodes CDR1 SGHTA and CDR2 FQGNSA. CDR3: CASSRGVTNTGELFF. Here the CDR3 DNA reads TGTGCCAGCAGCCGGGGAGTAACGAACACCGGGGAGCTGTTTTTT. Using reference TRBV7-2 and TRBJ2-2 for the parts outside the CDR3, the full variable domain is GAGVSQSPSNKVTEKGKDVELRCDPISGHTALYWYRQSLGQGLEFLIYFQGNSAPDKSGLPSDRFSAERTGGSVSTLTIQRTQQEDSAVYLCASSRGVTNTGELFFGEGSRLTVL.